The text below deals with one TCR beta chain. Its antigen is not known. The PCR ran on 60 Vbeta and 13 Jbeta primers. Clones were read by immunoSEQ multiplex PCR, and TCRdb kept only the in-frame ones, dropping some. Recorded here are tens of thousands of clones; the top ten clones represent about 3.8%. CDR3 length: 13 amino acids. Germline V CDR1 and CDR2: KGHSH, LQKENI. V gave up 1 base and J gave up 7 bases, with 11 bases separating them. This sample is part of a study of cytomegalovirus exposure and HLA in healthy donors. Study-level findings and limits: There were 150 to 200 TCR beta chains listed as cytomegalovirus-associated. As was reported, the HLA-A and HLA-B alleles of most subjects were accurately predicted from TCR beta sequences.

This chain links TRBV18 with TRBJ2-7, with D possibly TRBD1 on 5 matching bases. This clonotype was obtained from a man between 18 and 29 years old in good health and CMV-seropositive. The source material was PBMCs. The CDR3 nucleotides read TGTGCCAGCTCACCACTTGCAGGACAAGAGCAGTACTTC. Residues: CASSPLAGQEQYF.